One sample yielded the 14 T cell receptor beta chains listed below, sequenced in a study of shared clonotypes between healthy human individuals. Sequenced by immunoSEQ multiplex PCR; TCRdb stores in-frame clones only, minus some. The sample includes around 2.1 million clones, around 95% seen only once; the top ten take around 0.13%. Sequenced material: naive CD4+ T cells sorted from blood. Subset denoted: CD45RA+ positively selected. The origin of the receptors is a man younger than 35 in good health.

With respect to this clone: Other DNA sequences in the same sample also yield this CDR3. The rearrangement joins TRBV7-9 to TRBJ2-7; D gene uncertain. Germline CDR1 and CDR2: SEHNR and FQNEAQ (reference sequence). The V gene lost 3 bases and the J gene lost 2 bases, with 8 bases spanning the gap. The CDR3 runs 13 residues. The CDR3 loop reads CASSFGQAYEQYF. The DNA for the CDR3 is TGTGCCAGCAGCTTTGGGCAAGCCTACGAGCAGTACTTC.

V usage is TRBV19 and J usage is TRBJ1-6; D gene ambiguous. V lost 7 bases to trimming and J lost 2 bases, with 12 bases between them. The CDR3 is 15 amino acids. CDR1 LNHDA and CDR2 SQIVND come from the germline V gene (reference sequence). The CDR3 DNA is TGTGCCAGTACTCAAGGGTTCCCCTATAATTCACCCCTCCACTTT. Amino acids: CASTQGFPYNSPLHF.

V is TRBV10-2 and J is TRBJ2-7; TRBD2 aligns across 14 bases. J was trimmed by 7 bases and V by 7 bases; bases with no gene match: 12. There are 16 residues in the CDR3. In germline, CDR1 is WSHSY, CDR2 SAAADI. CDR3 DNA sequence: TGCGCCAGCACCGAGGTGGGACTAGCGGGAGCTCGGGAGCAGTACTTC. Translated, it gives CASTEVGLAGAREQYF.

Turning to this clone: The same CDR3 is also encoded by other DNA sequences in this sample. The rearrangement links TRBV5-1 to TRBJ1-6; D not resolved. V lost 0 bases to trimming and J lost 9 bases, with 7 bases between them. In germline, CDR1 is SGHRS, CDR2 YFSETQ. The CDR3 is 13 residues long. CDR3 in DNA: TGCGCCAGCAGCTTGGGAGATCGTTCACCCCTCCACTTT. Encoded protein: CASSLGDRSPLHF.

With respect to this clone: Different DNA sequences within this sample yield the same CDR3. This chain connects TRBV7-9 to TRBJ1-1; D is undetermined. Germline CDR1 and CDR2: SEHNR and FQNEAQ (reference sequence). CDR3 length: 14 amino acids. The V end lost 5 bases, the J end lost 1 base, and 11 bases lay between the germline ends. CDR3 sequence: CASSPKGPNTEAFF. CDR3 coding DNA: TGTGCCAGCAGCCCCAAGGGCCCGAACACTGAAGCTTTCTTT.

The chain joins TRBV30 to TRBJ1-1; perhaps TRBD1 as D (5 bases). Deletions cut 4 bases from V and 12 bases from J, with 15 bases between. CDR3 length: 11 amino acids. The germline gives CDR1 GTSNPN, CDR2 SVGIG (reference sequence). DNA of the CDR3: TGTGCCTGGAACCCGGGGGTGGGGTCTTTCTTT. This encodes CAWNPGVGSFF.

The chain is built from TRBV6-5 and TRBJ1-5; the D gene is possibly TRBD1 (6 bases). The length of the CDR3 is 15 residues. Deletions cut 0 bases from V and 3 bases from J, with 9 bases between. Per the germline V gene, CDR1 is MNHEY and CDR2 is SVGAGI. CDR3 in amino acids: CASSYSWTDNQPQHF. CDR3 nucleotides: TGTGCCAGCAGTTACTCATGGACAGACAATCAGCCCCAGCATTTT.

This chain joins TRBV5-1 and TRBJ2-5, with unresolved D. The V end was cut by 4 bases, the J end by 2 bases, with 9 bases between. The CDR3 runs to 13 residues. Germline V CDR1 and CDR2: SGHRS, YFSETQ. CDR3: CASSTGPQETQYF. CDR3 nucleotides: TGCGCCAGCAGCACCGGGCCTCAAGAGACCCAGTACTTC.

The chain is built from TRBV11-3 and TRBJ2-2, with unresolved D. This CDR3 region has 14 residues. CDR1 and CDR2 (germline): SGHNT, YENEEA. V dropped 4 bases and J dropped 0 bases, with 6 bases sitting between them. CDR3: CASSYGANTGELFF. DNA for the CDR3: TGTGCCAGCAGCTATGGGGCGAACACCGGGGAGCTGTTTTTT.

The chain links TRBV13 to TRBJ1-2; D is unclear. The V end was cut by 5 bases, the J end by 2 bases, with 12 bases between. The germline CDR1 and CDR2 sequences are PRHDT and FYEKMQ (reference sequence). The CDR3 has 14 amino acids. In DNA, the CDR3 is TGTGCCAGCAGCCCGGGGTCCCTGAACTATGGCTACACCTTC. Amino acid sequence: CASSPGSLNYGYTF.

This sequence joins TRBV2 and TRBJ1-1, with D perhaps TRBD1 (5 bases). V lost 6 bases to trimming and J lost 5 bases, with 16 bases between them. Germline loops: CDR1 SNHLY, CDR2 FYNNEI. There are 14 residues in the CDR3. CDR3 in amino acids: CASSGTSGRTEAFF. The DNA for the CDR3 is TGTGCCAGCAGCGGGACTAGCGGGCGGACTGAAGCTTTCTTT.

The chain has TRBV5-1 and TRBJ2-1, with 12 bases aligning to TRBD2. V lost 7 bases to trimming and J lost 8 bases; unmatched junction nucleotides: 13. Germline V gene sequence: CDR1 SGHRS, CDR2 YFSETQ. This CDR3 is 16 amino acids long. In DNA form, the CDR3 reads TGCGCCAGCTCGCCCCTAGCTAGCGGGGGGGCACATGAGCAGTTCTTC. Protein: CASSPLASGGAHEQFF.

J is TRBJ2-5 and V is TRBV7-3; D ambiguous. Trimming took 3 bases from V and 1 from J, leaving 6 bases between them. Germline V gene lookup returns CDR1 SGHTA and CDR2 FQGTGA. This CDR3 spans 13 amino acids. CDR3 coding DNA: TGTGCCAGCAGCTTGGCCAGCCAAGAGACCCAGTACTTC. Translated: CASSLASQETQYF.

The CDR3 DNA is TGTGCCAGCACCCGTGCGGGAGAAGGAACCGGGGAGCTGTTTTTT. Translating gives CASTRAGEGTGELFF. The chain is built from TRBV7-6 and TRBJ2-2, with 7 bases matching TRBD2. With 7 bases clipped from V and 5 bases from J, the junction kept 10 bases outside the gene matches. The CDR3 covers 15 residues. The germline gives CDR1 SGHVS, CDR2 FNYEAQ.